This T cell receptor beta chain was observed in a study of beta chain features in type 1 diabetes. General study results and limits: A pattern of fewer insertions and more deletions at VDJ junctions was seen in type 1 diabetes patients. Among all four CD4+ subsets, Type 1 diabetes patients had TCRB CDR3s that were moderately but significantly shorter.

Germline V lookup: CDR1 GTSNPN, CDR2 SVGIG (reference sequence). The CDR3 is 11 amino acids. This clone was counted a few times. Its antigen is unidentified. Expressed TCRB transcripts were sequenced because the entire RNA isolate underwent reverse transcription. Repertoires were generated with immunoSEQ multiplex PCR, while TCRdb's copy carries only in-frame clones and drops some. The sample consists of hundreds of thousands of clones, around 15% of them appearing once. The V gene is TRBV30, the J gene TRBJ2-5; no reliable D call. Judging by the DNA end, TRBJ2-7 fits better; the J call may be wrong. The specimen sequenced was naive CD4+ T cells from blood. The sequence derives from a man younger than 35 with type 1 diabetes. The CDR3 DNA reads as TGTGCCTGGAGTTTCTCCTACGAGCAGTACTTC. Translated, it gives CAWSFSYEQYF.